Listed below are T cell receptor beta chains from one sample, sequenced in a study of OX40 agonist ivuxolimab in advanced cancers. Only in-frame clones appear in the TCRdb table, and some are missing; sequencing was by immunoSEQ multiplex PCR. This table holds approximately 10,000 clones, approximately 86% found once. This sample comprised CD4+ or CD8+ T cells sorted from blood, obtained in a trial of the OX40 agonist ivuxolimab. These receptors all stem from an adult with an advanced solid tumor such as melanoma, head and neck, liver or kidney cancer. Both conserved end residues are trimmed from each CDR3.

len,j_gene,v_gene,CDR3aa
12,TRBJ2-3,TRBV6-4,ASSEAGGTDTQY
10,TRBJ2-5,TRBV9,ASSPGGETQY
15,TRBJ2-5,TRBV18,ASSPPGRQLGQETQY
13,TRBJ2-1,TRBV6-5,ASRRASGRVNEQF
14,TRBJ1-2,TRBV13,ASSLALQPENYGYT
11,TRBJ2-1,TRBV28,ASSLGRQGKQF
13,TRBJ2-7,TRBV14,ASSRDRGVLYEQY
14,TRBJ2-5,TRBV4-1,ASSQASTSVQETQY
12,TRBJ2-3,TRBV19,ASSGLAGTDTQY
14,TRBJ2-2,TRBV9,ASSVGVAVVAGELF
14,TRBJ2-5,TRBV4-2,ASSQDPPGGQETQY
9,TRBJ1-2,TRBV25-1,ASSDGHLYT
13,TRBJ2-4,TRBV6-5,ASSPSQGGKNIQY
12,TRBJ2-3,TRBV6-1,ASGIWLATDTQY
14,TRBJ1-1,TRBV4-2,ASSQDLVRGGTEAF
9,TRBJ2-7,TRBV28,ASSPLGEQY
13,TRBJ2-7,TRBV6-5,ASSPLGASGYEQY
12,TRBJ1-3,TRBV25-1,ASSDVGTGNTIY
10,TRBJ2-1,TRBV5-6,ASSSLTRGQF
16,TRBJ1-5,TRBV5-5,ASSTGEGPITGNQPQH
12,TRBJ1-1,TRBV28,ASTSDEMNTEAF
13,TRBJ2-7,TRBV19,ASSEPGLDLYEQY
13,TRBJ2-7,TRBV9,ASSVDGQGAYEQY
13,TRBJ2-7,TRBV2,ASREFSGSTYEQY
13,TRBJ2-1,TRBV19,ASTWGTSGRYEQF
12,TRBJ2-7,TRBV6-5,ASGPARAAYEQY
13,TRBJ2-7,TRBV6-1,ASSAFDRARYEQY
15,TRBJ2-3,TRBV7-6,ASSLGSSGTIRDTQY
13,TRBJ2-7,TRBV4-1,ASSHTGGYSYEQY
13,TRBJ2-1,TRBV6-4,ASSDSGLSGNEQF
13,TRBJ2-7,TRBV7-9,ASSPPADRGDEQY
9,TRBJ1-4,TRBV30,AWRFNEKLF
15,TRBJ2-3,TRBV14,ASSQDVAVYGTDTQY
12,TRBJ2-6,TRBV19,ASSTGAGANVLT
14,TRBJ2-5,TRBV28,ASSPLTGRIGETQY
12,TRBJ2-1,TRBV6-5,ASSSHGGYNEQF
17,TRBJ2-1,TRBV28,ASSFLGLGTSGSYNEQF
10,TRBJ1-3,TRBV19,ARLGSGNTIY
12,TRBJ1-1,TRBV27,ASSPGTVNTEAF
11,TRBJ1-1,TRBV18,ASSRRDRERAF
15,TRBJ2-5,TRBV4-2,ASRGTSGRRAQETQY
12,TRBJ2-7,TRBV27,ASSWAREAGEQY
13,TRBJ1-3,TRBV4-1,ASSQDRGPGNTIY
14,TRBJ1-1,TRBV7-8,ASSLLTPSADTEAF
15,TRBJ2-1,TRBV2,ASSEALLAGGYNEQF
11,TRBJ1-5,TRBV27,ASSLQGNQPQH
15,TRBJ1-4,TRBV28,ASSLAWGNPNGEKLF
11,TRBJ2-7,TRBV11-2,ASSLVGLNEQY
13,TRBJ2-7,TRBV7-9,ASSLTSGTTYEQY
14,TRBJ2-1,TRBV7-9,ASSLVWAGADNEQF
12,TRBJ2-7,TRBV11-2,ASSLSDGPYEQY
12,TRBJ2-7,TRBV19,ASSLGQGSYEQY
15,TRBJ2-1,TRBV5-1,ASTITRRDWVNNEQF
15,TRBJ2-7,TRBV5-8,ASSFHGLAGGTYEQY
14,TRBJ2-7,TRBV13,ASSLVGQGGPYEQY
13,TRBJ2-1,TRBV11-2,ASSLDGAQVNEQF